This T cell receptor beta chain is from a study of OX40 agonist ivuxolimab in advanced cancers. Only in-frame clones appear in the TCRdb table, and some are missing; sequencing was by immunoSEQ multiplex PCR. This table holds more than 45,000 clones, 70% to 90% found once. Germline lookup yields CDR1 SNHLY and CDR2 FYNNEI. V was clipped by 9 bases and J by 5 bases, with 16 bases between them. This CDR3 has 13 amino acids. Sample: CD4+ or CD8+ T cells sorted from blood, taken in a trial of the OX40 agonist ivuxolimab. The J gene is TRBJ1-1, the V gene TRBV2; a weak D match, TRBD1 (5 bases). The receptor was isolated from an adult with an advanced solid tumor such as melanoma, head and neck, liver or kidney cancer. For the CDR3, the DNA is TGTGCCAGACAGACAGCGGGAGGAACTGAAGCTTTCTTT. This codes for CARQTAGGTEAFF.